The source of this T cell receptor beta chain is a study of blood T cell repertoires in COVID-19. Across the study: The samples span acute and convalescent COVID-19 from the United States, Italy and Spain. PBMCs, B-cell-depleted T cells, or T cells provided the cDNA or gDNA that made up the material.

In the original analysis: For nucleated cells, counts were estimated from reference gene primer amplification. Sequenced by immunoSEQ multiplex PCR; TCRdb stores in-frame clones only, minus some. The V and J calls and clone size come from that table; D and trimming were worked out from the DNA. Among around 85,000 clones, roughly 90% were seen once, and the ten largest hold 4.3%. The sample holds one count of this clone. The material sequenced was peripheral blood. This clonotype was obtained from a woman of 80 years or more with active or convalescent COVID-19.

The CDR3, as DNA: TGTGCCAGCAGCTTGGGACTAGCGGGGACACTAGCCAAAAACATTCAGTACTTC. Its translation is CASSLGLAGTLAKNIQYF. The chain combines TRBV28 with TRBJ2-4; 13 bases match TRBD2. V lost 6 bases and J lost 0; bases outside the gene matches: 8. The CDR3 is 18 residues long. From germline, CDR1 is MDHEN and CDR2 SYDVKM.